One sample yielded the 25 T cell receptor beta chains listed below, sequenced in a study of spatial heterogeneity in lung cancer. The time point was: sample taken at primary tumor resection. Whole RNA obtained from tumor, nontumor lung or frozen PBMC underwent sequencing without sorting. TCRdb re-called the 5' RACE reads through MiXCR, storing one row per CDR3 protein. The profile shows about 36,000 distinct CDR3 sequences, 5.2% of them singletons. This specimen consisted of PBMCs, obtained at surgery. These receptors originate from a female donor with early-stage non-small cell lung cancer.

In this sample, this clonotype turned up many times. DNA for the CDR3: TGTGCCAGCAGTGGAGGAGGTAGCGGGAGGTTGGACATTCAGTACTTC. Its translation: CASSGGGSGRLDIQYF. The rearrangement joins TRBV6-6 to TRBJ2-4; 10 bases agree with TRBD2. CDR1 is MNHNY and CDR2 is SVGAGI in the germline V gene (reference sequence). J was trimmed by 8 bases and V by 5 bases; bases with no gene match: 12. CDR3 length: 16 amino acids.

The chain recombines TRBV6-6 with TRBJ2-1; D tentatively reads TRBD1 or TRBD2 (6 bases each). The CDR3 contains 13 residues. Germline V CDR1 and CDR2: MNHNY, SVGAGI (reference sequence). Deletions cut 2 bases from V and 9 bases from J, with 11 bases between. CDR3 amino acids: CASSYRGQGEQFF. The CDR3 coding sequence is TGTGCCAGCAGTTACCGGGGGCAAGGTGAGCAGTTCTTC.

Sample share makes this clonotype medium-sized. The J gene is TRBJ2-5, the V gene TRBV29-1; D gene ambiguous. Looked up from germline, CDR1 is SQVTM and CDR2 is ANQGSEA. V gave up 4 bases and J gave up 10 bases, with 13 bases separating them. CDR3 length equals 11 residues. CDR3: CSVGRTAFQYF. CDR3 coding DNA: TGCAGCGTTGGACGAACAGCTTTCCAGTACTTC.

This clonotype was detected ten times or more. This sequence joins TRBV19 and TRBJ2-5; D gene ambiguous. Trimming removed 5 bases at V and 4 bases at J, with 11 bases between. The CDR3 loop spans 13 amino acids. Germline V CDR1 and CDR2: LNHDA, SQIVND (reference sequence). CDR3 sequence: CASSRAQSETQYF. The CDR3 nucleotides read TGTGCCAGTAGTCGGGCCCAATCAGAGACCCAGTACTTC.

This clonotype was counted between two and nine times. This chain links TRBV18 with TRBJ1-5; tentative D call: TRBD1 (5 bases). CDR3 size: 15 residues. Germline CDR1 and CDR2: KGHSH and LQKENI. V lost 0 bases and J lost 4, with 10 bases in between. DNA of the CDR3: TGTGCCAGCTCACCACCCCAACAGGAAAATCAGCCCCAGCATTTT. Translating gives CASSPPQQENQPQHF.

This clonotype came up many times. This chain joins TRBV19 and TRBJ2-6; TRBD1 aligns across 9 bases. Germline V CDR1 and CDR2: LNHDA, SQIVND (reference sequence). With 5 bases clipped from V and 2 bases from J, the junction kept 13 bases outside the gene matches. The CDR3 consists of 19 residues. The CDR3 sequence: CASSSGQGNYGPGANVLTF. The DNA of the CDR3 is TGTGCCAGTAGTTCAGGACAGGGGAACTATGGGCCTGGGGCCAACGTCCTGACTTTC.

Many counts were recorded for this clonotype. The chain joins TRBV9 to TRBJ1-1, with D unresolved. The germline CDR1 and CDR2 sequences are SGDLS and YYNGEE. V was pared by 0 bases and J by 8 bases, with 11 bases between. The CDR3 contains 13 residues. The DNA for the CDR3 is TGTGCCAGCAGCGTAGGGCCGGATAACGAAGCTTTCTTT. This gives the protein CASSVGPDNEAFF.

V usage is TRBV5-6 and J usage is TRBJ1-5; D is possibly TRBD1 (5 bases). The germline gives CDR1 SGHDT, CDR2 YYEEEE. Trimming removed 4 bases at V and 5 bases at J, with 10 bases between. This CDR3 comprises 13 residues. The CDR3 DNA reads as TGTGCCAGCAGCCTCGACAGAGATCAGCCCCAGCATTTT. It encodes CASSLDRDQPQHF.

In its sample, this clonotype was seen many times. The chain carries TRBV10-3 and TRBJ1-5; D call uncertain. Germline V gives CDR1 ENHRY, CDR2 SYGVKD. The V end was cut by 6 bases, the J end by 2 bases, with 8 bases between. This CDR3 contains 13 residues. The DNA for the CDR3 is TGTGCCATCAGAGATGGTGGCAATCAGCCCCAGCATTTT. Encoded protein: CAIRDGGNQPQHF.

This clonotype was detected only a few times. The rearrangement joins TRBV20-1 to TRBJ2-1; 12 bases align to TRBD2. The V segment lost 5 bases and the J segment 7 bases; nucleotides outside the gene matches: 9. The germline V gene encodes CDR1 DFQATT and CDR2 SNEGSKA (reference sequence). The CDR3 contains 15 residues. CDR3 amino acids: CSAPSRLAGVNEQFF. The DNA of the CDR3 is TGCAGTGCTCCCAGTAGACTAGCGGGAGTTAATGAGCAGTTCTTC.

In its sample, this clonotype was seen many times. The rearrangement links TRBV3-1 to TRBJ2-7, with D possibly TRBD1 on 5 matching bases. Trimming pared 2 bases from V and 0 bases from J, leaving 14 bases between. CDR3 length: 16 residues. The germline V gene encodes CDR1 LGHDT and CDR2 YNNKEL (reference sequence). The chain's CDR3 is CASSQLGQTDSYEQYF. CDR3 coding DNA: TGTGCCAGCAGCCAATTGGGCCAGACAGACTCCTACGAGCAGTACTTC.

The chain combines TRBV12-3 or TRBV12-4 with TRBJ2-3, with 8 bases aligning to TRBD1. The CDR3 is 17 residues long. Losses at the gene ends were 5 bases for V and 0 bases for J; bases not matched to a gene: 10. For the CDR3, the DNA is TGTGCCAGCAGTGGGGCCAGGGGGCATCCTAGCACAGATACGCAGTATTTT. This translates into CASSGARGHPSTDTQYF.

This clonotype has just a few counts. This chain joins TRBV20-1 and TRBJ2-5, with 11 bases matching TRBD2. CDR1 is DFQATT, CDR2 SNEGSKA, per germline (reference sequence). The CDR3 runs to 15 residues. V lost 3 bases and J lost 1; bases outside the gene matches: 4. This CDR3 is CSASLAGGFQETQYF. CDR3 DNA sequence: TGCAGTGCTAGTCTAGCGGGGGGCTTCCAAGAGACCCAGTACTTC.

Ten or more counts support this clonotype. The rearrangement uses TRBV5-1 and TRBJ2-1, with a weak D call TRBD1 (6 bases). The CDR3 totals 14 residues. Per the germline V gene, CDR1 is SGHRS and CDR2 is YFSETQ. Trimming cost V 0 bases and J 7 bases, with 11 bases left between them. This CDR3 reads CASSLVTGWNEQFF. CDR3 coding DNA: TGCGCCAGCAGCTTGGTTACAGGGTGGAATGAGCAGTTCTTC.

This clonotype was recorded at least ten times. The V call is TRBV7-2, the J call TRBJ2-5; 11 bases are a match to TRBD2. J gave up 4 bases and V 0 bases, and 4 bases lay outside the gene matches. The germline V gene encodes CDR1 SGHTA and CDR2 FQGNSA. The CDR3 has 16 residues. CDR3 sequence: CASSLALLAGVETQYF. In DNA, the CDR3 is TGTGCCAGCAGCTTAGCGCTACTAGCGGGAGTAGAGACCCAGTACTTC.

This clonotype was observed many times. The chain is built from TRBV28 and TRBJ2-2; weak D call: TRBD1 (5 bases). Germline V lookup: CDR1 MDHEN, CDR2 SYDVKM. Trimming shortened V by 5 bases and J by 1 base, and 11 bases separated the two germline ends. This CDR3 comprises 15 residues. The chain's CDR3 is CASSPFGQNTGELFF. CDR3 DNA: TGTGCCAGCAGTCCTTTTGGACAGAACACCGGGGAGCTGTTTTTT.

This clonotype was picked up a small number of times. The junction differs from germline at one of its ends, possibly a read error. This sequence joins TRBV20-1 and TRBJ2-7; 9 bases agree with TRBD2. The CDR3 length is 15 residues. Germline V gene sequence: CDR1 DFQATT, CDR2 SNEGSKA (reference sequence). For the CDR3, the DNA is TGCAGTGCTAGAGATGGAGGGCTAGCGGGGTACGGGCAGTACTTC. This codes for CSARDGGLAGYGQYF.

This clonotype was observed a few times. The chain couples TRBV2 to TRBJ2-7; the D call may be TRBD1 or TRBD2 (6 bases each). CDR1 is SNHLY and CDR2 is FYNNEI in the germline V gene. Trimming took off 8 bases at V and 2 bases at J, with 16 bases between the two ends. The CDR3 totals 14 residues. The CDR3 DNA sequence: TGTGCCAGCCGTCGGAGGGACACTGCCTACGAGCAGTACTTC. Protein: CASRRRDTAYEQYF.

The table lists this clonotype with many counts. The gene calls are TRBV20-1 and TRBJ2-1; no clear D gene. The germline CDR1 and CDR2 sequences are DFQATT and SNEGSKA (reference sequence). Deletions cut 6 bases from V and 0 bases from J, with 12 bases between. CDR3 length: 14 amino acids. The DNA for the CDR3 is TGCAGTGCCCAAACCCTGAGCTCCTACAATGAGCAGTTCTTC. It encodes CSAQTLSSYNEQFF.

This clonotype appeared many times. The chain is built from TRBV6-1 and TRBJ1-4; 7 bases match TRBD1. The trim removed 6 bases at V and 6 bases at J, leaving 13 bases unmatched. This CDR3 is 16 amino acids long. In germline, CDR1 is MNHNS, CDR2 SASEGT. DNA for the CDR3: TGTGCCAGCAGGATGACAGGGCGTAACGCGGATGAAAAACTGTTTTTT. It yields the protein CASRMTGRNADEKLFF.

This clonotype was counted ten times or more. The chain recombines TRBV6-2 or TRBV6-3 with TRBJ2-7, with D maybe TRBD1 (5 bases). Germline V lookup: CDR1 MNHEY, CDR2 SVGEGT. The CDR3 sequence is 11 residues long. V was pared by 7 bases and J by 4 bases, with 8 bases between. The CDR3 sequence: CASMGRYEQYF. The CDR3 DNA is TGTGCCAGCATGGGGCGGTACGAGCAGTACTTC.

This clonotype was detected once. This chain links TRBV24-1 with TRBJ2-5; D is perhaps TRBD2 (6 bases). Trimming took off 0 bases at V and 2 bases at J, with 15 bases between the two ends. The CDR3 loop spans 17 amino acids. Germline V gene sequence: CDR1 KGHDR, CDR2 SFDVKD. Here the CDR3 reads CATSDLGNSGLQETQYF. CDR3 nucleotide sequence: TGTGCCACCAGTGATTTGGGTAATTCGGGACTGCAAGAGACCCAGTACTTC.

There are many counts of this clonotype. This chain links TRBV6-6 with TRBJ2-1; D is possibly TRBD2 (7 bases). Trimming pared 8 bases from V and 2 bases from J, leaving 13 bases between. CDR1 MNHNY and CDR2 SVGAGI come from the germline V gene (reference sequence). This CDR3 spans 14 amino acids. CDR3 DNA: TGTGCCAGCGGTAAGGGGGGGACCTACAATGAGCAGTTCTTC. Translating gives CASGKGGTYNEQFF.

The chain uses TRBV12-3 or TRBV12-4 and TRBJ2-5; possibly TRBD1 for D (6 bases). The CDR3 loop spans 15 amino acids. Trimming pared 5 bases from V and 0 bases from J, leaving 13 bases between. The CDR3 loop reads CASSLRGPYQETQYF. CDR3 bases: TGTGCCAGCAGTCTCAGGGGCCCGTACCAAGAGACCCAGTACTTC.

V usage is TRBV5-1 and J usage is TRBJ2-5; D call uncertain. The CDR3 has 13 amino acids. Germline assignment: CDR1 SGHRS and CDR2 YFSETQ. V was cut by 0 bases and J by 3 bases, with 6 bases left in between. The CDR3 coding sequence is TGCGCCAGCAGCTTGGACGGAAAAGAGACCCAGTACTTC. As protein: CASSLDGKETQYF. The complete variable domain, with remaining parts taken from reference TRBV5-1 and TRBJ2-5, reads KAGVTQTPRYLIKTRGQQVTLSCSPISGHRSVSWYQQTPGQGLQFLFEYFSETQRNKGNFPGRFSGRQFSNSRSEMNVSTLELGDSALYLCASSLDGKETQYFGPGTRLLVL.